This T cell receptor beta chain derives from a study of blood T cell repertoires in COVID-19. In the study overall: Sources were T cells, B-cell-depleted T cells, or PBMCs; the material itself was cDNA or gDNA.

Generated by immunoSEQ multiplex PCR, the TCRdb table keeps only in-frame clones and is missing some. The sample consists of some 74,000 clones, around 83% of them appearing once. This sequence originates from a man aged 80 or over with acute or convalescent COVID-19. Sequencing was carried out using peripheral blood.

CDR3 in amino acids: CASSQAEDRGEIYEQYF. Here the CDR3 DNA reads TGCGCCAGCAGCCAAGCCGAGGACAGGGGGGAAATCTACGAGCAGTACTTC. The gene calls are TRBV4-1 and TRBJ2-7, with TRBD1 matching 10 bases. CDR3 length: 17 amino acids. Trimming took 1 base from V and 3 from J; bases not matched to a gene: 9. The V gene's germline CDR1 is MGHRA and CDR2 YSYEKL.